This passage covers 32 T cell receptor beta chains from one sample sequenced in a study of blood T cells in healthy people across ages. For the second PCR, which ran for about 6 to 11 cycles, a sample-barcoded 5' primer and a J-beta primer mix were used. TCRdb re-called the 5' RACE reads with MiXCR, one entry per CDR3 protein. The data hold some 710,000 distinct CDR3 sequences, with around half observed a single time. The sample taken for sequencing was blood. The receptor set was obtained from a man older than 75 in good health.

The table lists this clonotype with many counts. The CDR3 loop reads CASSPSQETQYF. The CDR3 DNA reads TGTGCCAGCTCACCGTCCCAAGAGACCCAGTACTTC. This chain uses TRBV18 with TRBJ2-5; no firm D call. The CDR3 runs to 12 residues. Germline lookup yields CDR1 KGHSH and CDR2 LQKENI. The germline V and J ends were trimmed by 3 bases and 1 base, with 3 bases remaining between them.

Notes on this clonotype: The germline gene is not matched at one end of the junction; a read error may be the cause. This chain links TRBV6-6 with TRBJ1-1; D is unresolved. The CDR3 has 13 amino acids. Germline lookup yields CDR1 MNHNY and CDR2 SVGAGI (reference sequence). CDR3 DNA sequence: TGTACCAGCCGTCAGTATGTTGACACTGAAGCTTTCTTT. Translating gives CTSRQYVDTEAFF.

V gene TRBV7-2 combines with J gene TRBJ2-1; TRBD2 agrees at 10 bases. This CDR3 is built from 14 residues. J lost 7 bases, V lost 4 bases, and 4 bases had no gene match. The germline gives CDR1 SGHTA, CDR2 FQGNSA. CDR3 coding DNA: TGTGCCAGCAGCTCATGGACTAGCGGAAATGAGCAGTTCTTC. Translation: CASSSWTSGNEQFF. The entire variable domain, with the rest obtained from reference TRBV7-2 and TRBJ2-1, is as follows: GAGVSQSPSNKVTEKGKDVELRCDPISGHTALYWYRQSLGQGLEFLIYFQGNSAPDKSGLPSDRFSAERTGGSVSTLTIQRTQQEDSAVYLCASSSWTSGNEQFFGPGTRLTVL.

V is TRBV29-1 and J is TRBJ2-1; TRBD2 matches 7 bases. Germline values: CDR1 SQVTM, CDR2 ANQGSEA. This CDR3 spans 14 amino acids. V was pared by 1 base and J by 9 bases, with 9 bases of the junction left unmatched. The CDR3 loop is CSVEVGGGPSEQFF. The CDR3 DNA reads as TGCAGCGTTGAAGTGGGGGGAGGGCCGAGTGAGCAGTTCTTC.

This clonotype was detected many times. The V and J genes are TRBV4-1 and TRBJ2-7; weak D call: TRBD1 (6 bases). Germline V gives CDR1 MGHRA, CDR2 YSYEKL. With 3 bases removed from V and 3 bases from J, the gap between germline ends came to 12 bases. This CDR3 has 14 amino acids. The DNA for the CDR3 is TGCGCCAGCAGCCATGGCAGGGACAACTACGAGCAGTACTTC. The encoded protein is CASSHGRDNYEQYF.

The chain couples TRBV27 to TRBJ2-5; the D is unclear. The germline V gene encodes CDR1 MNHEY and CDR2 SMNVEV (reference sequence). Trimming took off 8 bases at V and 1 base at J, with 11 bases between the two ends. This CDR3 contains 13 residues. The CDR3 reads CASGRRVQETQYF. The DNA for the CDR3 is TGTGCCAGCGGTAGAAGGGTCCAAGAGACCCAGTACTTC.

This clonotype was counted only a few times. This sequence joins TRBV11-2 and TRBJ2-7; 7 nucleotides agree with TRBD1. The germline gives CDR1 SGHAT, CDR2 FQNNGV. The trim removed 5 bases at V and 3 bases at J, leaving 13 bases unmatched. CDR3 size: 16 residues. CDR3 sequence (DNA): TGTGCCAGCAGCCCGTTGGGTAGGACAGGAAACTACGAGCAGTACTTC. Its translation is CASSPLGRTGNYEQYF.

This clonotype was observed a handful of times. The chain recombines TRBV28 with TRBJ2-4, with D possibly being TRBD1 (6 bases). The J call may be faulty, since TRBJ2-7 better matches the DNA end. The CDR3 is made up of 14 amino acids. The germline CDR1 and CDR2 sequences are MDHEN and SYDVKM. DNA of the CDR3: TGTGCCAGCAGTTTATCACAGGGCTCGGGCGAGCAGTACTTC. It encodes CASSLSQGSGEQYF.

The CDR3: CASSQDLAGPTWQFF. CDR3 in DNA: TGTGCCAGCAGCCAAGATCTAGCGGGCCCCACGTGGCAGTTCTTC. The chain combines TRBV3-1 with TRBJ2-1; 8 nucleotides line up with TRBD2. CDR1 is LGHDT, CDR2 YNNKEL, per germline (reference sequence). V was pared by 0 bases and J by 12 bases, with 10 bases of the junction left unmatched. The CDR3 totals 15 residues.

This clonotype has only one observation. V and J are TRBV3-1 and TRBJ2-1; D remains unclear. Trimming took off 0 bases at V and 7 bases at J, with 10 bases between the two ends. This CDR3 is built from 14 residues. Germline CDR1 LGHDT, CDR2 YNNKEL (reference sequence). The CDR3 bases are TGTGCCAGCAGCCAAGATTGGAGCAGAAATGAGCAGTTCTTC. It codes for CASSQDWSRNEQFF.

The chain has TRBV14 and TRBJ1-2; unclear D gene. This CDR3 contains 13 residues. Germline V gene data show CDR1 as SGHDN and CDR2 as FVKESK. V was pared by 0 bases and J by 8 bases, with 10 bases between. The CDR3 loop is CASSQENEGGYTF. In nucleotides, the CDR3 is TGTGCCAGCAGCCAAGAAAACGAAGGAGGCTACACCTTC.

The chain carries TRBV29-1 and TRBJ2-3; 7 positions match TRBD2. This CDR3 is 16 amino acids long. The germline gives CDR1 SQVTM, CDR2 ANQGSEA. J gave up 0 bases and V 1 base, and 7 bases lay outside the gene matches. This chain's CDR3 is CSVEGLSGRSTDTQYF. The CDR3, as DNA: TGCAGCGTTGAAGGTCTTAGCGGGCGTAGCACAGATACGCAGTATTTT.

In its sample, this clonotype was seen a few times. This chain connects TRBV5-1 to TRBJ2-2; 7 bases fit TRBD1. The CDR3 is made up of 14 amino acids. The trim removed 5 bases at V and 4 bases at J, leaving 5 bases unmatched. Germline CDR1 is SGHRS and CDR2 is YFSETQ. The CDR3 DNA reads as TGCGCCAGCAGTCGGGACAGCCCCACCGGGGAGCTGTTTTTT. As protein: CASSRDSPTGELFF.

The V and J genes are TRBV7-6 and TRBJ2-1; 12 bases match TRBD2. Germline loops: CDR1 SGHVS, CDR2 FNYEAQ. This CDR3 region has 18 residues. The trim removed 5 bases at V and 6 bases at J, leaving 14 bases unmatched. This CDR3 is CASSPRRLAGGPANEQFF. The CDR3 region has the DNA TGTGCCAGCAGCCCACGACGGCTAGCGGGAGGGCCAGCCAATGAGCAGTTCTTC.

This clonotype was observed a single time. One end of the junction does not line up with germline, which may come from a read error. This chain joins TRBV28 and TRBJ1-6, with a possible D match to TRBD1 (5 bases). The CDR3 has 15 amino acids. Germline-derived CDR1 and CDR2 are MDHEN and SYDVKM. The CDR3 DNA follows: TGTGCCAGCATCAAATTGGGCAGGGAGGGTTCACCCCCCCACTTT. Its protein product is CASIKLGREGSPPHF.

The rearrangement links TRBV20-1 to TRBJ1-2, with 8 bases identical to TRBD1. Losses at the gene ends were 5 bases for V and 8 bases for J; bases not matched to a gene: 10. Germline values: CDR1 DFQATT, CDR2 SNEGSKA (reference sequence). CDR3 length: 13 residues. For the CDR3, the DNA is TGCAGTGCTGCCAGGGGGCTTATTGCCGGCTACACCTTC. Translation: CSAARGLIAGYTF.

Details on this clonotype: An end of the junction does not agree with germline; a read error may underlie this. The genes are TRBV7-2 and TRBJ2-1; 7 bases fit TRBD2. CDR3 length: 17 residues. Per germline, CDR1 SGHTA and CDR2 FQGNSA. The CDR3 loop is CASSLLRGSGSYNEQFF. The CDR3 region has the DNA TGCGCCAGCAGCTTACTCCGCGGGAGCGGCTCCTACAATGAGCAGTTCTTC.

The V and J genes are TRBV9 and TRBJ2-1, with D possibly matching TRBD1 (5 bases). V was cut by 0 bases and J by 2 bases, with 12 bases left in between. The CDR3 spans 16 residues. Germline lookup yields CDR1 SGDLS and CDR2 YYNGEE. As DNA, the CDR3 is TGTGCCAGCAGCGTAGCTACAGGTTCGGCCTACAATGAGCAGTTCTTC. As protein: CASSVATGSAYNEQFF.

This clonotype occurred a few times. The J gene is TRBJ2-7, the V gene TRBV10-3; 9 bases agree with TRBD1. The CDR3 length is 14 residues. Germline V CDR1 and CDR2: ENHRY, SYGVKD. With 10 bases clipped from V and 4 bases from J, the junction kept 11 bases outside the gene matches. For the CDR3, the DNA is TGTGCCACTGTAGAAGGGACAGGGAATTACGAGCAGTACTTC. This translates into CATVEGTGNYEQYF.

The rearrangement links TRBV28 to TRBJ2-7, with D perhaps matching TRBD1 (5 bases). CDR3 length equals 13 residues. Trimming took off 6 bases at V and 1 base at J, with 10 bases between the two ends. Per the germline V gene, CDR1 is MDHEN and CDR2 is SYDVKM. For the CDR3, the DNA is TGTGCCAGCAGGGGGCTAATATCCTACGAGCAGTACTTC. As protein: CASRGLISYEQYF.

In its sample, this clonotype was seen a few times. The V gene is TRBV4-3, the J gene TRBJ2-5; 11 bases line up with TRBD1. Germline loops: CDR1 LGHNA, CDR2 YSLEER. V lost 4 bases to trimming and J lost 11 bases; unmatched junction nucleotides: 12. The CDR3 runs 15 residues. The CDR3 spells CASSPRTGGAGEQYF. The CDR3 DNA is TGCGCCAGCAGCCCCCGGACAGGGGGCGCGGGTGAGCAGTACTTC.

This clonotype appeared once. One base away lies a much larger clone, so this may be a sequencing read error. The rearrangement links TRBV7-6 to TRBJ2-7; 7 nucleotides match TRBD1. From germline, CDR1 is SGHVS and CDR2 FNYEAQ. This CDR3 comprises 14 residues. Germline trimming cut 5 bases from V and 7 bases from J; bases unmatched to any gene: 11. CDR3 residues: CASSARQGSNEQYF. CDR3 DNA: TGTGCCAGCAGCGCCCGACAGGGAAGTAATGAGCAGTACTTC.

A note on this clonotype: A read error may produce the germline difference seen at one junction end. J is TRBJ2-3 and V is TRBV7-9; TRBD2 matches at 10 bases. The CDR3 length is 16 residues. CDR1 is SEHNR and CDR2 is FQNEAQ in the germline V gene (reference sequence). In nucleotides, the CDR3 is TGTGCCAGCTCACCAGGGACTAGCGTAGGCACAGATATGCAGTATTTT. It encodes CASSPGTSVGTDMQYF.

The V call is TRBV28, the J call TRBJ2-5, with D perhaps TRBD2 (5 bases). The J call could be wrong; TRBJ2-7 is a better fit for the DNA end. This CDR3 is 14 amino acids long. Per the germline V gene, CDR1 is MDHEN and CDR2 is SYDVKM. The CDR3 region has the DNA TGTGCCAGCAGTTACGCGCGGGCAAACTACGAGCAGTACTTC. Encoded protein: CASSYARANYEQYF.

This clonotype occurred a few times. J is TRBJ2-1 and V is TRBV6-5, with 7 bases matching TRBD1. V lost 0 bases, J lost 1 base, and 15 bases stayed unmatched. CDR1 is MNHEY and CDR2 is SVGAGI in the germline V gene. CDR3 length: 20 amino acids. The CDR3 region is CASSYSLRQGRLRSYNEQFF. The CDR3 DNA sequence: TGTGCCAGCAGTTACTCGCTCAGACAGGGCCGACTCCGATCCTACAATGAGCAGTTCTTC.

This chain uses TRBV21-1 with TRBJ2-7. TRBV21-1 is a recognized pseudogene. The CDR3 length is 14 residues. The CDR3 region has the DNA TGTGCCAGCATGGCGGCAGTGGACTCCTACGAGCAGTACTTC. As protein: CASMAAVDSYEQYF.

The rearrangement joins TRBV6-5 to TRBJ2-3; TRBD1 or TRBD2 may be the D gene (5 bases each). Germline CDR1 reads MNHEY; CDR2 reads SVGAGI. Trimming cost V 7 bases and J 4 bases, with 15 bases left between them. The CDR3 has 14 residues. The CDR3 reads CASTGTADSDTQYF. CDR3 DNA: TGTGCCAGCACCGGGACGGCCGATTCAGATACGCAGTATTTT.

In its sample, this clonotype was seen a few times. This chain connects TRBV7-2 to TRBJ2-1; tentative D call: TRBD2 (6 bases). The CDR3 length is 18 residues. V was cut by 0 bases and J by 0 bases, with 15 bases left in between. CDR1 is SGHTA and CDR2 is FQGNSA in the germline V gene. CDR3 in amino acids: CASSLAAGGGNSYNEQFF. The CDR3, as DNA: TGTGCCAGCAGCTTAGCGGCGGGTGGCGGGAACTCCTACAATGAGCAGTTCTTC.

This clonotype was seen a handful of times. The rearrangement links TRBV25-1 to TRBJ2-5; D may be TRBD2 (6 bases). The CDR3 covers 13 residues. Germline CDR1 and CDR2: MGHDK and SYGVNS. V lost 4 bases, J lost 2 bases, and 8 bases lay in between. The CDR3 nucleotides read TGTGCCAGCAGTGGGACTATACAAGAGACCCAGTACTTC. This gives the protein CASSGTIQETQYF.

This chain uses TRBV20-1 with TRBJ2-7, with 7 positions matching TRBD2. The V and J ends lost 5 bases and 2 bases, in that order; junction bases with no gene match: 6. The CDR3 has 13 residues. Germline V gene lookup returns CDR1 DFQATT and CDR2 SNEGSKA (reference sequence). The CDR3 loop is CSALREATYEQYF. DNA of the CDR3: TGCAGTGCTTTACGGGAGGCCACCTACGAGCAGTACTTC.

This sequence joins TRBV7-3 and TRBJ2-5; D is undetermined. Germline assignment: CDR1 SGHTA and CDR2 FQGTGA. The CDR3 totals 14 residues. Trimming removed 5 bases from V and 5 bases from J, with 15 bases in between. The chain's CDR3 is CASSTTPGSETQYF. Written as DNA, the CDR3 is TGTGCCAGCAGCACCACTCCAGGTAGCGAGACCCAGTACTTC.

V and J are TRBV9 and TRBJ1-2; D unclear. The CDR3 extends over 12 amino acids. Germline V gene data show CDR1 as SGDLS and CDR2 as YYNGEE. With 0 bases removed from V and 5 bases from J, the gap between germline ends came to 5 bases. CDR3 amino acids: CASSVVQYGYTF. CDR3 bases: TGTGCCAGCAGCGTAGTTCAGTATGGCTACACCTTC.